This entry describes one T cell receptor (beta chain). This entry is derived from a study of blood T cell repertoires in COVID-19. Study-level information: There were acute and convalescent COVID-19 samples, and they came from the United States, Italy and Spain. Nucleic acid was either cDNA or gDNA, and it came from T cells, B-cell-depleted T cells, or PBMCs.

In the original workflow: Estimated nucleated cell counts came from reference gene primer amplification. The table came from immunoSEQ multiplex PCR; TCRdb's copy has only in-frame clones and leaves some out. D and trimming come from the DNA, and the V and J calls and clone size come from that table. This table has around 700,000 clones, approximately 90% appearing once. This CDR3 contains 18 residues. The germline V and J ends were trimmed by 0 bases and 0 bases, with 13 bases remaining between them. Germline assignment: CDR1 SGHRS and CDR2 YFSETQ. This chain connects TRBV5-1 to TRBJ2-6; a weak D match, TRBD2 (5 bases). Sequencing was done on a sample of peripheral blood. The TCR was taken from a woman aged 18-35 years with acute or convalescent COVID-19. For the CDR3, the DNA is TGCGCCAGCAGCTTGGTTCTCCCGGGAAGCTCTGGGGCCAACGTCCTGACTTTC. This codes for CASSLVLPGSSGANVLTF.